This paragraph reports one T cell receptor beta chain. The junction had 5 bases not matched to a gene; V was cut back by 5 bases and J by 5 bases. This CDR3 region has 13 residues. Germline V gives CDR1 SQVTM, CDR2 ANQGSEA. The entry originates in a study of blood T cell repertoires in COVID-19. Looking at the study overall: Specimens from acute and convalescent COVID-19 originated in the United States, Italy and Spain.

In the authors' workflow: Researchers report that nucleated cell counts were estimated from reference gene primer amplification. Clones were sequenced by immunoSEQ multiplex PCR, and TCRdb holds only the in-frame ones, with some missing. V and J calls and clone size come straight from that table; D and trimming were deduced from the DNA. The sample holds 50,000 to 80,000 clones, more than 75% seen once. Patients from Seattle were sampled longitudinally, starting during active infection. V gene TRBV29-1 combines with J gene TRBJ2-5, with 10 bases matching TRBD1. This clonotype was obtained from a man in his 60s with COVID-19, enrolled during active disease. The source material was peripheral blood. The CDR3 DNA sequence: TGCAGCGTTCCGGACAGGGGGAGGGAGACCCAGTACTTC. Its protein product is CSVPDRGRETQYF.